These 23 T cell receptor beta chains share one sample of origin, sequenced in a study of T cell responses to AZD1222 COVID-19 vaccine. TCRdb's table, derived via immunoSEQ multiplex PCR, lists solely in-frame clones and lacks some. The sample consists of roughly 120,000 clones, approximately 92% of them appearing once. Sequences were derived from peripheral blood, sampled 28 days after the second dose of the MenACWY control vaccine. These receptors were obtained from an adult who received the MenACWY meningococcal vaccine as a control.

This clone was detected only a few times. The genes are TRBV5-4 and TRBJ1-2; TRBD1 matches at 8 bases. After removal of 4 bases from V and 2 bases from J, the junction contained 7 bases not matched to a gene. CDR3 length equals 15 residues. Germline values: CDR1 SGHNT, CDR2 YYREEE (reference sequence). The CDR3 here is CASSLDREGNYGYTF. As DNA, the CDR3 is TGTGCCAGCAGCCTGGACAGGGAGGGGAACTATGGCTACACCTTC.

As concerns this clone: Compared with germline, one end of the junction differs, possibly owing to a read error. V usage is TRBV6-1 and J usage is TRBJ2-6; no reliable D call. Germline CDR1 and CDR2: MNHNS and SASEGT. The CDR3 length is 14 residues. The CDR3 DNA reads as TGTGCCAGCAGCGAAGACTCTGGGGCCAACGTCCTGACTTTC. Translating it yields CASSEDSGANVLTF.

The rearrangement uses TRBV6-2 or TRBV6-3 and TRBJ1-5; D possibly corresponds to TRBD1 (6 bases). V was pared by 6 bases and J by 1 base, with 16 bases between. CDR1 is MNHEY and CDR2 is SVGEGT in the germline V gene. This CDR3 region has 16 residues. The CDR3 region has the DNA TGTGCCAGCAGCCACGGCTCAGGGGCGAGCAATCAGCCCCAGCATTTT. The encoded protein is CASSHGSGASNQPQHF.

The chain's CDR3 is CATSYRGQDYGYTF. CDR3 DNA: TGTGCCACCAGTTATAGGGGGCAAGACTATGGCTACACCTTC. The J gene is TRBJ1-2, the V gene TRBV24-1; 7 positions agree with TRBD1. The V gene's germline CDR1 is KGHDR and CDR2 SFDVKD. V dropped 6 bases and J dropped 3; count of bases not matched to a gene: 6. The CDR3 loop spans 14 amino acids.

The chain carries TRBV12-3 or TRBV12-4 and TRBJ2-7; tentative D call: TRBD1 (6 bases). The CDR3 length is 11 residues. With 9 bases removed from V and 3 bases from J, the gap between germline ends came to 9 bases. The CDR3: CARPRGYEQYV. The DNA of the CDR3 is TGTGCCAGACCCAGGGGCTACGAGCAGTACGTC.

This sequence joins TRBV4-2 and TRBJ2-1; 9 positions match TRBD2. Germline V gives CDR1 LGHNA, CDR2 YNFKEQ. Unmatched junction bases numbered 6, after V lost 0 bases and J lost 0 bases. This CDR3 region has 18 residues. The CDR3 is CASSQEGGSGSSYNEQFF. The DNA of the CDR3 is TGTGCCAGCAGCCAAGAGGGGGGTAGCGGGAGCTCCTACAATGAGCAGTTCTTC.

This chain links TRBV2 with TRBJ2-7; the D call may be TRBD1 or TRBD2 (6 bases each). CDR3 length: 13 amino acids. The V end lost 5 bases, the J end lost 3 bases, and 11 bases lay between the germline ends. CDR1 SNHLY and CDR2 FYNNEI come from the germline V gene. CDR3 DNA sequence: TGTGCCAGCAGTTCCGGGGGCGACTACGAGCAGTACGTC. Translating gives CASSSGGDYEQYV.

This chain links TRBV12-3 or TRBV12-4 with TRBJ2-7, with TRBD1 matching over 8 bases. The CDR3 totals 13 residues. V trimming: 8 bases; J trimming: 4 bases; junction bases outside the gene matches: 7. The CDR3: CASSLQGDYEQYV. Written as DNA, the CDR3 is TGTGCCAGCTCACTACAGGGGGATTACGAGCAGTACGTC.

The rearrangement links TRBV6-5 to TRBJ1-1; the D gene is possibly TRBD1 (5 bases). CDR1 and CDR2 (germline): MNHEY, SVGAGI. V gave up 4 bases and J gave up 2 bases, with 11 bases separating them. This CDR3 spans 14 amino acids. The CDR3 DNA reads TGTGCCAGCAGTTGGGGGGGGATAAACACTGAAGCTTTCTTT. Residues: CASSWGGINTEAFF.

The genes are TRBV15 and TRBJ2-7, with D possibly matching TRBD2 (5 bases). V dropped 0 bases and J dropped 0 bases, with 9 bases sitting between them. The germline V gene encodes CDR1 LNHNV and CDR2 YYDKDF (reference sequence). This CDR3 is 15 amino acids long. CDR3 residues: CATSRDRGSSYEQYF. In DNA form, the CDR3 reads TGTGCCACCAGCAGAGATCGAGGGAGCTCCTACGAGCAGTACTTC.

This clone was observed a single time. The chain combines TRBV7-9 with TRBJ2-7; no definite D call. Trimming took 0 bases from V and 10 from J, leaving 10 bases between them. Germline assignment: CDR1 SEHNR and CDR2 FQNEAQ (reference sequence). The CDR3 loop spans 12 amino acids. The CDR3 here is CASSLAVQVQYF. The CDR3, as DNA: TGTGCCAGCAGCTTAGCTGTTCAGGTTCAGTACTTC. Full variable domain (missing parts from reference TRBV7-9 and TRBJ2-7): DTGVSQNPRHKITKRGQNVTFRCDPISEHNRLYWYRQTLGQGPEFLTYFQNEAQLEKSRLLSDRFSAERPKGSFSTLEIQRTEQGDSAMYLCASSLAVQVQYFGPGTRLTVT.

The chain couples TRBV19 to TRBJ2-1; 7 nucleotides align to TRBD2. From germline, CDR1 is LNHDA and CDR2 SQIVND (reference sequence). Trimming cost V 4 bases and J 4 bases; bases outside gene matches: 7. The CDR3 consists of 15 residues. The CDR3 here is CASSTSGGNYNEQFF. CDR3 bases: TGTGCCAGTAGTACTAGCGGAGGGAATTACAATGAGCAGTTCTTC.

Only one count was recorded for this clone. This sequence joins TRBV5-1 and TRBJ2-2; D is unclear. CDR3 length: 15 residues. V lost 0 bases to trimming and J lost 2 bases, with 8 bases between them. Germline CDR1 reads SGHRS; CDR2 reads YFSETQ. The CDR3 loop is CASSLDPINTGELFF. In nucleotides, the CDR3 is TGCGCCAGCAGCTTGGACCCTATAAACACCGGGGAGCTGTTTTTT.

In its sample, this clone is medium-sized. Written as DNA, the CDR3 is TGTGCCAGCAGGGGCTTGGGTCCGGGGGATCAGCCCCAGCATTTT. It codes for CASRGLGPGDQPQHF. The chain has TRBV2 and TRBJ1-5, with a possible D match to TRBD1 (5 bases). This CDR3 has 15 amino acids. V dropped 6 bases and J dropped 5 bases, with 17 bases sitting between them. Germline-derived CDR1 and CDR2 are SNHLY and FYNNEI.

V is TRBV7-8 and J is TRBJ1-1; TRBD1 matches at 7 bases. CDR3 length: 15 amino acids. Trimming at V came to 5 bases and at J to 1 base, leaving 7 bases not matched to a gene. Germline values: CDR1 SGHVS, CDR2 FQNEAQ. CDR3 DNA: TGTGCCAGCAGCCTGTTCGGGGACAGGAACACTGAAGCTTTCTTT. It yields the protein CASSLFGDRNTEAFF.

The chain carries TRBV5-4 and TRBJ1-2; D gene ambiguous. From germline, CDR1 is SGHNT and CDR2 YYREEE (reference sequence). CDR3 size: 13 residues. Trimming shortened V by 0 bases and J by 2 bases, and 5 bases separated the two germline ends. The CDR3 sequence is CASSLVGNYGYTF. The CDR3 coding sequence is TGTGCCAGCAGCTTGGTGGGGAACTATGGCTACACCTTC. The full variable domain, completed using reference TRBV5-4 and TRBJ1-2, is ETGVTQSPTHLIKTRGQQVTLRCSSQSGHNTVSWYQQALGQGPQFIFQYYREEENGRGNFPPRFSGLQFPNYSSELNVNALELDDSALYLCASSLVGNYGYTFGSGTRLTVV.

The genes are TRBV27 and TRBJ2-7, with unresolved D. The CDR3 runs 14 residues. With 2 bases removed from V and 3 bases from J, the gap between germline ends came to 11 bases. CDR1 is MNHEY and CDR2 is SMNVEV in the germline V gene (reference sequence). CDR3 sequence: CASSLGVGNYEQYF. CDR3 coding DNA: TGTGCCAGCAGTTTAGGGGTGGGGAACTACGAGCAGTACTTC.

The genes are TRBV6-1 and TRBJ1-5, with 8 bases aligning to TRBD1. The CDR3 spans 15 residues. From germline, CDR1 is MNHNS and CDR2 SASEGT. Trimming removed 6 bases from V and 2 bases from J; junction bases left unmatched: 6. CDR3 in amino acids: CASSGQGTGNQPQHF. CDR3 sequence (DNA): TGTGCCAGCAGCGGACAGGGTACCGGCAATCAGCCCCAGCATTTT.

The gene calls are TRBV5-1 and TRBJ2-7, with D perhaps TRBD1 (6 bases). Germline CDR1 and CDR2: SGHRS and YFSETQ. This CDR3 contains 18 residues. V was shortened by 4 bases and J by 4 bases, with 27 bases between the two germline ends. CDR3 nucleotides: TGCGCCAGCAGCGACACTTACACTAACAGGGATGTCCGGTACGAGCAGTACTTC. The encoded protein is CASSDTYTNRDVRYEQYF.

This chain uses TRBV5-1 with TRBJ1-4; TRBD1 is a possible D gene (6 bases). CDR3 length equals 17 residues. From germline, CDR1 is SGHRS and CDR2 YFSETQ. V lost 0 bases and J lost 2, with 14 bases in between. DNA of the CDR3: TGCGCCAGCAGCTTGGCGAAGGGGGGTTTGACTAATGAAAAACTGTTTTTT. Amino acid sequence: CASSLAKGGLTNEKLFF.

The genes are TRBV3-1 (or the pseudogene TRBV3-2) and TRBJ2-7; D ambiguous. The germline V gene encodes CDR1 LGHDT and CDR2 YNNKEL (reference sequence). The CDR3 is 11 residues long. V lost 3 bases and J lost 4, with 4 bases in between. CDR3 amino acids: CASSQIYEQYF. The DNA of the CDR3 is TGTGCCAGCAGCCAGATTTACGAGCAGTACTTC.

This chain connects TRBV19 to TRBJ2-7; 9 positions match TRBD1. Germline V gene data show CDR1 as LNHDA and CDR2 as SQIVND (reference sequence). This CDR3 contains 14 residues. V shed 7 bases and J 6 bases; nucleotides not matched to a gene: 10. CDR3 nucleotide sequence: TGTGCCAGTAACGAGGGACAGGGCCTCATCGAGCAGTACTTC. Its translation is CASNEGQGLIEQYF.

The CDR3 DNA is TGCGCCAGCAGTGTCTGGCGCACCGGGGAGCTGTTTTTT. As protein: CASSVWRTGELFF. The rearrangement links TRBV10-1 to TRBJ2-2; D is ambiguous. The V end was cut by 4 bases, the J end by 4 bases, with 7 bases between. CDR3 length: 13 residues. Germline values: CDR1 WNHNN, CDR2 SYGVQD (reference sequence).